Below, one T cell receptor (beta chain) is given with its context. This sample is drawn from a study of regulatory T cells in long-lasting Graves disease. Building the TCR beta libraries relied on iRepertoire HTBI primers, and CDR3 regions underwent Arm-PCR. Per the original data handling: Across all samples, about 62 TRBV segments and 15 or so TRBJ segments were identified. TCRdb itself ran the multiplex PCR reads through MiXCR, one entry per CDR3 protein. In this record, the V and J calls reflect TCRdb's handling and not the investigators' own analysis. The sample carries around 300,000 distinct CDR3 sequences, 20% to 25% recorded once. Sample time point: persistent/refractory GD, antithyroid drugs over 5 years with positive TRAb. RNA extracted from PBMCs served as the sequencing template. The ends lost 7 bases at V and 4 bases at J; junction bases unmatched: 5. Germline CDR1 reads LNHDA; CDR2 reads SQIVND (reference sequence). CDR3 size: 13 residues.

The specimen was peripheral blood mononuclear cells (PBMCs), collected when the disease was refractory, from a patient treated with antithyroid drugs. This chain joins TRBV19 and TRBJ1-1; 8 bases match TRBD1. The sequence came from a female donor with Graves disease. The DNA for the CDR3 is TGTGCCAGTAACCAACAGGGGGGCACTGAAGCTTTCTTT. Amino acid sequence: CASNQQGGTEAFF.